The present TCR beta chain was sequenced within a study of CD8 T cells in ankylosing spondylitis. General study points: A motif in TCR beta, a set of eight or nine highly homologous variants, appeared characteristic of ankylosing spondylitis blood. A subset of motif variants has previously been described in the synovial fluid and blood of reactive arthritis. From matched ankylosing spondylitis synovial fluid, disease-linked clones were reportedly recovered at significantly enriched levels.

This clonotype was recorded a few times. Its antigen remains unidentified. By quantitative 5'-RACE with molecular barcodes, the TCR beta libraries were made. One entry per CDR3 protein, called by TCRdb with MiXCR from the 5' RACE reads. Counted here are around 300,000 distinct CDR3 sequences, roughly 20% occurring once; the ten biggest clones make up roughly 3.4%. The CDR3 loop spans 12 amino acids. V shed 10 bases and J 3 bases; nucleotides not matched to a gene: 6. CDR1 is MDHEN and CDR2 is SYDVKM in the germline V gene. This chain connects TRBV28 to TRBJ2-7, with 7 bases matching TRBD1. Sequencing was carried out using blood, either unsorted or a sorted T cell fraction (not recorded which). The sequence derives from a female donor with ankylosing spondylitis or in good health (not recorded which). The CDR3 region has the DNA TGTGCCATAACGACAGGGAGCTACGAGCAGTACTTC. It translates to CAITTGSYEQYF.